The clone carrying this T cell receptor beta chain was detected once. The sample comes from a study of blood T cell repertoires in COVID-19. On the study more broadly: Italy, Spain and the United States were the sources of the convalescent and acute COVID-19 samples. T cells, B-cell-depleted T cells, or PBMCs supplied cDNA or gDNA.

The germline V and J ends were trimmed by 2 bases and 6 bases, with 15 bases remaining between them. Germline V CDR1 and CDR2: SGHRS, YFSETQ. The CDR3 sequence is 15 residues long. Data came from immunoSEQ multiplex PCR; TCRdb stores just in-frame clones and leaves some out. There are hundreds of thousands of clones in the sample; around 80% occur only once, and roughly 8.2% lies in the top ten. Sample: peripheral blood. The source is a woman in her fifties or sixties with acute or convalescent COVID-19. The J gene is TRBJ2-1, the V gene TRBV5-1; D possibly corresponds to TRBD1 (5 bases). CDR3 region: CASSFRVDLLNEQFF. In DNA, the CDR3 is TGCGCCAGCAGCTTCAGGGTTGACCTACTCAATGAGCAGTTCTTC.